The 11 T cell receptor gamma chains presented below share a single source sample, sequenced in a study of Vδ1+ human thymocytes. General study findings and limits: Thymic TRG and TRD repertoires appeared highly polyclonal.

No antigen is known for these receptors. Sequences come from RNA converted to cDNA by reverse transcription. CDR3 amplicons came from multiplex PCR with pooled V-gene forward and constant-region reverse primers. TCRdb made new clone calls on the multiplex PCR reads using CATT. This sample has 9,000 or so gamma-chain clones, with roughly 50% found just once. Input material: Vdelta1+ gamma-delta thymocytes from the thymus. Subset specified: FACS-sorted CD3+ TCRalphabeta- TCRVdelta1+ TCRVdelta2- thymocytes. Receptors were obtained from a girl less than two years old who had congenital heart surgery.

This clone has a handful of counts. The same CDR3 also results from other DNA sequences found in this sample. The chain employs TRGV4 and TRGJ1 or TRGJ2. As TCRdb names no J gene, one was assigned here on the basis of a DNA match to germline. Per germline, CDR1 EGSTGY and CDR2 YDSYTSSV. The CDR3 is 14 residues long. V was clipped by 1 base and J by 0 bases; unmatched bases: 3. CDR3 nucleotide sequence: TGTGCCACCTGGGATGGACCGAATTATTATAAGAAACTCTTT. This gives the protein CATWDGPNYYKKLF.

The V gene is TRGV9, the J gene TRGJ1 or TRGJ2. Assignment of the J gene here rests on matching the DNA to germline, because TCRdb gives none. CDR1 and CDR2 from the germline V gene are GITISATS and ISYDGTV (reference sequence). Losses at the gene ends were 2 bases for V and 7 bases for J; bases not matched to a gene: 11. CDR3 length equals 14 residues. CDR3 residues: CALWEASWGYKKLF. For the CDR3, the DNA is TGTGCCTTGTGGGAGGCGTCCTGGGGGTATAAGAAACTCTTT.

The V and J genes are TRGV5 and TRGJP2. Matching the DNA to germline supplied the J gene, which TCRdb does not give. The CDR3 covers 13 residues. V lost 0 bases to trimming and J lost 10 bases; unmatched junction nucleotides: 5. Germline lookup yields CDR1 VINAFY and CDR2 YDVSNSKD. The CDR3 loop reads CATWDRQGWIKTF. In DNA form, the CDR3 reads TGTGCCACCTGGGACAGGCAAGGTTGGATCAAGACGTTT.

There are a few counts of this clone. The V and J genes are TRGV4 and TRGJ1 or TRGJ2. Trimming at V came to 1 base and at J to 7 bases, leaving 10 bases not matched to a gene. CDR1 and CDR2 from the germline V gene are EGSTGY and YDSYTSSV. The CDR3 covers 14 residues. The CDR3 bases are TGTGCCACCTGGGATGGACACTTCACATATAAGAAACTCTTT. Amino acid sequence: CATWDGHFTYKKLF.

This clone was seen more than once but under ten times. The rearrangement uses TRGV3 and TRGJ1 or TRGJ2. No J gene was available from TCRdb, and it was assigned here by a germline match of the DNA. The length of the CDR3 is 10 residues. Germline V gene lookup returns CDR1 VTNTFY and CDR2 YDVSTARD (reference sequence). Germline trimming cut 4 bases from V and 10 bases from J; bases unmatched to any gene: 4. In DNA, the CDR3 is TGTGCCACCTGGGATCGGAAGAAACTCTTT. Translating it yields CATWDRKKLF.

As concerns this clone: This CDR3 is also generated by other DNA sequences in the sample. This rearrangement joins TRGV2 to TRGJ1 or TRGJ2. The J gene is absent in TCRdb and was assigned here via DNA matching to germline. Germline-derived CDR1 and CDR2 are EGSNGY and YDSYNSKV. The CDR3 is 11 residues long. Germline trimming cut 1 base from V and 8 bases from J; bases unmatched to any gene: 2. In DNA, the CDR3 is TGTGCCACCTGGGACGGACATAAGAAACTCTTT. Translated, it gives CATWDGHKKLF.

This rearrangement joins TRGV9 to TRGJP. TCRdb records no J gene; here it was assigned by comparing the DNA to germline. This CDR3 is built from 16 residues. With V trimmed by 3 bases and J by 7 bases, 6 bases remained unmatched. Germline-derived CDR1 and CDR2 are GITISATS and ISYDGTV (reference sequence). For the CDR3, the DNA is TGTGCCTTGTGGGAGCCCCGGGAGTTGGGCAAAAAAATCAAGGTATTT. Amino acids: CALWEPRELGKKIKVF.

With respect to this clone: Within the sample, other DNA sequences also encode this same CDR3. V usage is TRGV5 and J usage is TRGJ1 or TRGJ2. The J gene, missing from TCRdb, was assigned here through DNA to germline matching. The V gene's germline CDR1 is VINAFY and CDR2 YDVSNSKD. Unmatched junction bases numbered 5, after V lost 0 bases and J lost 3 bases. The CDR3 runs to 14 residues. The CDR3 nucleotides are TGTGCCACCTGGGACAGGCCAGGTTATTATAAGAAACTCTTT. Translating it yields CATWDRPGYYKKLF.

The J gene is TRGJ1 or TRGJ2, the V gene TRGV9. Assignment of the J gene here rests on matching the DNA to germline, because TCRdb gives none. The CDR3 consists of 13 residues. V shed 0 bases, J shed 7 bases, and the junction held 6 bases outside the gene matches. From germline, CDR1 is GITISATS and CDR2 ISYDGTV (reference sequence). DNA of the CDR3: TGTGCCTTGTGGGAGGTGCGAATGTATAAGAAACTCTTT. Translating it yields CALWEVRMYKKLF.

The chain links TRGV2 to TRGJP2. Assignment of the J gene here rests on matching the DNA to germline, because TCRdb gives none. The ends lost 6 bases at V and 3 bases at J; junction bases unmatched: 10. Germline CDR1 and CDR2: EGSNGY and YDSYNSKV. CDR3 size: 15 residues. CDR3 in DNA: TGTGCCACCTGGCGCCGTCGGGGTAGTGATTGGATCAAGACGTTT. Its translation: CATWRRRGSDWIKTF.

This chain connects TRGV8 to TRGJ1 or TRGJ2. Germline loops: CDR1 VENAVY, CDR2 YDSYNSRV. Unmatched junction bases numbered 2, after V lost 3 bases and J lost 0 bases. This CDR3 contains 13 residues. The CDR3: CATWDWNYYKKLF. The CDR3, as DNA: TGTGCCACCTGGGATTGGAATTATTATAAGAAACTCTTT.